This TCR beta chain was recovered during a study of T cells in women clearing cervical HPV infection. Study background: Donors had HPV16-related CIN3 or worse; 2 had invasive cancer. Case blood drawn at lesion detection; control blood after infection cleared. Study observations and caveats: Repertoire richness, not evenness, was significantly elevated in CIN3+ cases versus controls. Combining TCR richness with V gene abundances gave approximately 0.84 AUC.

Germline loops: CDR1 SGHVS, CDR2 FNYEAQ. The CDR3 loop spans 15 amino acids. V was clipped by 2 bases and J by 3 bases, with 10 bases between them. About this clone itself: Its antigen is undetermined. The read halts 3 residues ahead of the CDR3 end, with the missing end drawn from the germline J gene.

Method: immunoSEQ multiplex PCR; TCRdb's copy keeps in-frame clones and lacks some. This listing includes around 48,000 clones. The sample comprised blood buffy coat. The rearrangement joins TRBV7-6 to TRBJ2-2, with a possible D match to TRBD1 (6 bases). The origin of this receptor is a woman aged 18-69 years with a cervical HPV16 infection that either progressed to CIN3+ or cleared (not recorded which). The sequenced CDR3 bases are TGTGCCAGCAGCTTATGGGGGCGGGACACCGGGGAG. Amino acids: CASSLWGRDTGE. The CDR3 as a whole reads CASSLWGRDTGELFF. Full variable domain (remainder filled in from reference TRBV7-6 and TRBJ2-2): GAGVSQSPRYKVTKRGQDVALRCDPISGHVSLYWYRQALGQGPEFLTYFNYEAQQDKSGLPNDRFSAERPEGSISTLTIQRTEQRDSAMYRCASSLWGRDTGELFFGEGSRLTVL.